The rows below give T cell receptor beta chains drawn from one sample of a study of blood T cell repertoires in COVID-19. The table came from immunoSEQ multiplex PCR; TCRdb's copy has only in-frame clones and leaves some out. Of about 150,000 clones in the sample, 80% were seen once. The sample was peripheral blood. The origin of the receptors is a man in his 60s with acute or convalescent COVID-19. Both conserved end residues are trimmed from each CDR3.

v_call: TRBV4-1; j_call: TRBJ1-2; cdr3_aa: ASSQDSVWDYGYT
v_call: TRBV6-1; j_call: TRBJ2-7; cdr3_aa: ASSEGANTYEQY
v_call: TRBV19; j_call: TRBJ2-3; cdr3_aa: ASSMASGGPDTQY
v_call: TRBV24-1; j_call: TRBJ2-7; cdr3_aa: ATSELDRDEQY
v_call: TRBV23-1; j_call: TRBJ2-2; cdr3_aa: ASSLFGGTNTGELF
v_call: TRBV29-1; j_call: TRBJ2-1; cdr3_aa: SVEGVGREGYNEQF
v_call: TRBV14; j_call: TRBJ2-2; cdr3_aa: ASSQKREGELF
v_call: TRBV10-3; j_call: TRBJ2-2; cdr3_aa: ARKRELSGELF
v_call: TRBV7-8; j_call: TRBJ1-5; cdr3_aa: ASSLGRGGSNQPQH
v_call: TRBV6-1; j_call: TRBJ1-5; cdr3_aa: ASSERAGDQPQH
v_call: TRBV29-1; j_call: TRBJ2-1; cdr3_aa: SVVDVAGVGVGNEQF
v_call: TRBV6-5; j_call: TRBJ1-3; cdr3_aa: ASRRNQGAYTIY
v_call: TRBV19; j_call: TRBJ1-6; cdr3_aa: ASRRDNSSPLH
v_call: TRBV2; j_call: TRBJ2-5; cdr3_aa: ASSDRRAGGPETQY
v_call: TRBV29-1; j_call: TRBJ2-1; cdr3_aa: SVAGTSGSREQF
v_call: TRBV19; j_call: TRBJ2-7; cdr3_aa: ASSPPGQGFVN
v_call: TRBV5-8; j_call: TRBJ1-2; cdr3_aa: ASSLSENYGYT
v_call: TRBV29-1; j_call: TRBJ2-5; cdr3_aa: SVGQSQETQY
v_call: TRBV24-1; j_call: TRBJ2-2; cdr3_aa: ATSDSRTSGNTGELF
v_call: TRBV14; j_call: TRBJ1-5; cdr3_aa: ASSRQVNQPQH
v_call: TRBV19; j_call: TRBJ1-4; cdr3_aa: ASSKMSGGINEKLF
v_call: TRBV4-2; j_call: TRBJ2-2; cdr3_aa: ASSSLSTGELF
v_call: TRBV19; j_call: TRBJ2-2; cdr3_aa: ASSPPVGELF
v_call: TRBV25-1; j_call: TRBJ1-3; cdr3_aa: ASSGQGSGNTIY
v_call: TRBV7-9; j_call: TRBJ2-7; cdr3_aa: ASSLAGGAYEQY
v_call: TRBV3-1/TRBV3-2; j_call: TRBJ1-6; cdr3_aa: ASSQETGSSYNSPLH
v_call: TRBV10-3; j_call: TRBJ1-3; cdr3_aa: AISESRGGSSGNTIY
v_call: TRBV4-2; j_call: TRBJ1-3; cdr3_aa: ASSQGGQGVGNTIY
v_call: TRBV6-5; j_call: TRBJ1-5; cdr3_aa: ASSYTAEGPQH
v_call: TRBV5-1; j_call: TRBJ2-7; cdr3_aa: ASSPDPRVHEQY
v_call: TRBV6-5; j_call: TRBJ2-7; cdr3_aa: ASRKGGGYEQY
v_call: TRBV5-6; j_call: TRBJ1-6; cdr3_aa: ASSRRDRGNSPLH
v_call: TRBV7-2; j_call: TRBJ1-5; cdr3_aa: ASSLAKGRGSNQPQH
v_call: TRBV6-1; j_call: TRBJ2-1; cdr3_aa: ASRSPGQGANEQF
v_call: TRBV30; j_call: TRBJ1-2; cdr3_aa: AWSVPGAVGYGYT
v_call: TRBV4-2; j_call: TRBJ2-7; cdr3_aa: ASSHASSGSSYEQY
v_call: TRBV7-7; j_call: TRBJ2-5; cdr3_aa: ASSLWASGDLETQY
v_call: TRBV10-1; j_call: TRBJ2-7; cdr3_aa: ASRETGGGYEQY
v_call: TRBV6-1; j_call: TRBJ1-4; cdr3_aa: ASSESRGRSLF
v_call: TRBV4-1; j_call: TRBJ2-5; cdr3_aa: ASSQAQRGQQETQY
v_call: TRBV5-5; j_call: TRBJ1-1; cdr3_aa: ASRRRGITEAF
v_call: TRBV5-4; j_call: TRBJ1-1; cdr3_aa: ASKGTANTEAF
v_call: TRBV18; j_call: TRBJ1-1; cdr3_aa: ASSPGPQEAF
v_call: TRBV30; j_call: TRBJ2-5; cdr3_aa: AWSRPGYETQY
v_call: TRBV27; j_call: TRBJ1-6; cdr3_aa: ASSLYQGPGRNSPLH